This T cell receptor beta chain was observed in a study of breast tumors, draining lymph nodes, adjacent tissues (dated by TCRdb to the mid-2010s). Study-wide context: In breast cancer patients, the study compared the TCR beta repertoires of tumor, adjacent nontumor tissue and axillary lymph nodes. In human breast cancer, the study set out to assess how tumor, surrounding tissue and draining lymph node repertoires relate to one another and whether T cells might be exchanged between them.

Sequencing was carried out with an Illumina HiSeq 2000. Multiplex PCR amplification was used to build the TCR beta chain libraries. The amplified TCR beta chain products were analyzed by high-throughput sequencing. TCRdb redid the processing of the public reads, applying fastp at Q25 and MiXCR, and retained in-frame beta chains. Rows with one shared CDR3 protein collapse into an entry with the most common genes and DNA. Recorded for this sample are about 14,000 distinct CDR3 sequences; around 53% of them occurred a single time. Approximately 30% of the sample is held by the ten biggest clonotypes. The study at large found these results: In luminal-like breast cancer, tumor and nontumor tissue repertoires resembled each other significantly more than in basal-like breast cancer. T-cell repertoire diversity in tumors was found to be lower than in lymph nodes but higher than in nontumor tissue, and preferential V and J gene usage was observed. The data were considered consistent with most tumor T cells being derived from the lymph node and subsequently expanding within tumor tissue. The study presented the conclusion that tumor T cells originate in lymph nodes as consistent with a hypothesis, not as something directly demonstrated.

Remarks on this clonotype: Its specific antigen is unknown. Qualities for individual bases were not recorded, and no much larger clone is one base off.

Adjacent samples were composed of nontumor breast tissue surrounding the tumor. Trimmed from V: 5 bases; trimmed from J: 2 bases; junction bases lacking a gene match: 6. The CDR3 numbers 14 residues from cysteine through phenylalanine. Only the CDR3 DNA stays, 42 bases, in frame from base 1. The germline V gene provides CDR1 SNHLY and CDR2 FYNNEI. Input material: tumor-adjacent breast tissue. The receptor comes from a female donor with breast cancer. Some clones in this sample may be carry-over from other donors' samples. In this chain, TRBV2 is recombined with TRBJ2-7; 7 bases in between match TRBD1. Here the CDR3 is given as CASSRQGNTYEQYF. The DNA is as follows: TGTGCCAGCAGTCGACAGGGAAACACCTACGAGCAGTACTTC.